The entry below describes one T cell receptor beta chain. Its antigen is undetermined. This sample was included in a study of PD-1 blockade in classical Hodgkin lymphoma. The study's findings and limits: A reduction in baseline TCR diversity was reportedly seen in newly diagnosed patients relative to healthy donors. Lower baseline TCR diversity marked trial partial responders and progressors. The CD4+ diversity rise by C4D1 was clearest in complete responders.

TCRdb's copy holds only in-frame clones and misses some; the assay was immunoSEQ multiplex PCR. The sample consists of roughly 7,700 clones, 86% of them appearing once. Every patient relapsed after autologous stem cell transplantation, and brentuximab vedotin exposure varied. The authors purified CD4+ T cells from thawed PBMCs by magnetic negative selection. Patients had relapsed/refractory classical Hodgkin lymphoma with complete response, partial response or progressive disease as best response. This clonotype was sampled from a human donor with classical Hodgkin lymphoma. The sequenced sample was CD4+ T cells from blood, obtained at baseline.

CDR3 region: CASSPGSGAWETQYF. CDR3 in DNA: TGTGCCAGCAGCCCCGGCAGCGGGGCATGGGAGACCCAGTACTTC. The chain uses TRBV7-6 and TRBJ2-5; 7 bases match TRBD2. The CDR3 contains 15 residues. After removal of 5 bases from V and 5 bases from J, the junction contained 11 bases not matched to a gene. The germline gives CDR1 SGHVS, CDR2 FNYEAQ.